This T cell receptor beta chain was observed in a study of OX40 agonist ivuxolimab in advanced cancers. Notes on the research overall: The costimulatory receptor OX40 (CD134) was targeted by ivuxolimab, a fully human IgG2 agonistic monoclonal antibody. Partial responses occurred in three dose-escalation patients, of whom one had hepatocellular carcinoma and two had cutaneous melanoma. Among the roughly 52 dose-escalation patients, around 19 had hepatocellular carcinoma, some 15 melanoma, 9 renal cell carcinoma and 9 head and neck cancer. Prior anti-PD-1, anti-PD-L1 or anti-CTLA-4 therapy was permitted, and checkpoint inhibitors had been received by about two fifths of dose-escalation patients. Peripheral TCRbeta sequencing aimed to test whether ivuxolimab altered TCR sequence diversity and caused clonal T-cell expansion. In the dose-escalation cohort, more than 80% of patients were male, and the mean age was 60 years with a range of roughly 23 to 79. Intravenous ivuxolimab was administered to patients every 2 weeks at six dose levels: 0.01, 0.1, 0.3, 1.5, 3 and 10 mg/kg. The paper covers the monotherapy dose-escalation part of the phase I ivuxolimab trial, which included N of about 50 patients.

Study-level results and caveats: In the 0.1-3.0 mg/kg groups, partial responders were among the patients with the lowest normalized peripheral clonal expansion, particularly in CD8+ T cells. At doses of 0.1 to 3.0 mg/kg, clonal expansion of both CD4+ and CD8+ blood T cells was observed from baseline to week 6. Low levels of normalized T-cell clonal expansion were also seen in some nonresponding patients. On average, CD8+ T cells showed more expanded clones than CD4+ T cells after ivuxolimab. The antigen specificity of the clonally expanded peripheral T cells was not determined.

From the germline V gene (reference sequence), CDR1 is SEHNR and CDR2 is FQNEAQ. The CDR3, from cysteine to phenylalanine, totals 15 residues. Only the CDR3 portion is preserved as DNA: 45 bases, with reading frame beginning at the first base. Clipping removes 5 bases from V and 2 bases from J, with 7 as the unmatched junction base count. The trial excluded patients who had a history of autoimmune disease or were on systemic immunosuppression. Peripheral blood for TCR sequencing was collected from all dose cohorts at baseline, on cycle 4 day 1, and on cycle 7 day 1. Samples were obtained from an open-label, multicenter, first-in-human phase I dose-escalation trial of ivuxolimab. Adults with locally advanced or metastatic head and neck squamous cell, hepatocellular, melanoma or renal cell carcinoma were enrolled in the trial. CD4+ and CD8+ T cells were sorted separately from peripheral blood before TCR sequencing.

Concerning this clone: Its antigen specificity is not known. Nothing much larger sits one base from this clone, and base qualities are not available.

Genomic DNA was extracted from sorted cells for sequencing of the TCRbeta CDR3 region. TCRbeta CDR3 regions were sequenced using the immunoSEQ Assay. TCRdb re-hosts the immuneACCESS table, in-frame sequences only. Its copies lack some clones; in the studies checked, an unresolved V gene accounts for under half of them, and the cause for the rest is not known. The sample includes roughly 97,000 clones, with around nine tenths observed a single time. The ten largest clones add up to 0.79% of the sample. The sequencing used CD4+ or CD8+ T cells sorted from blood, collected in a trial of the OX40 agonist ivuxolimab. The TCR was taken from an adult with an advanced solid tumor such as melanoma, head and neck, liver or kidney cancer. The rearranged segments are TRBV7-9 and TRBJ2-3; 7 central nucleotides agree with TRBD1. CDR3 region: CASSLGTAFTDTQYF. The base sequence is TGTGCCAGCAGCCTCGGGACAGCGTTCACAGATACGCAGTATTTT.